This T cell receptor beta chain emerged from a study of T cells after yellow fever vaccination. This clonotype was detected ten times or more. UMIs were added to TCR cDNA along with a universal primer site when it was made by 5'RACE template switching. TCRdb fed the 5' RACE reads into MiXCR, producing one record per CDR3 protein. The profile shows some 99,000 distinct CDR3 sequences, about 6% of them singletons. Germline-derived CDR1 and CDR2 are LGHNA and YNFKEQ. V dropped 1 base and J dropped 1; count of bases not matched to a gene: 5. The CDR3 has 16 residues. This rearrangement joins TRBV4-2 to TRBJ2-3, with 7 bases lining up with TRBD2. The sample in question was CD8+ T cells sorted from PBMCs, obtained 10 days after the yellow fever booster vaccination. The sequence was collected from a man between 18 and 29 years old who received the YFV17D yellow fever vaccine. CDR3 region: CASSQVGGDRTDTQYF. CDR3 nucleotide sequence: TGTGCCAGCAGCCAAGTTGGGGGGGACCGCACAGATACGCAGTATTTT.